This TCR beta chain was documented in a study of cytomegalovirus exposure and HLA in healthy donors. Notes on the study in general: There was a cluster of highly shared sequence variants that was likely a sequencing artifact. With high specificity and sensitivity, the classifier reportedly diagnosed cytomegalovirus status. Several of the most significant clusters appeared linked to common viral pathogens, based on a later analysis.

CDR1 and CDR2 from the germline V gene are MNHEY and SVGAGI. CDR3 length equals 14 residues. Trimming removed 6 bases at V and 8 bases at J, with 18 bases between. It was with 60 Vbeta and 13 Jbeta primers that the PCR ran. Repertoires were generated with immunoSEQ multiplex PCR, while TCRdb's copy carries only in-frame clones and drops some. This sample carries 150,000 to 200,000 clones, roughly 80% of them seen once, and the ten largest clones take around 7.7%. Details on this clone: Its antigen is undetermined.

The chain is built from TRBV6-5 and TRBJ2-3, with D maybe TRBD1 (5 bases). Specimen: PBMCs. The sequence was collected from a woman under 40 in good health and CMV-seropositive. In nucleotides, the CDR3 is TGTGCCAGCAGATTAAACAGGTGGCAGGGTACGCAGTATTTT. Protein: CASRLNRWQGTQYF.